One sample yielded the 25 T cell receptor beta chains listed below, sequenced in a study of Tregs in tolerant kidney transplant recipients. Assay used: immunoSEQ multiplex PCR; TCRdb lists only in-frame clones, some missing. The sample has some 74,000 clones, approximately 90% seen once. The sequencing used Tregs from blood, collected before the transplant. All receptors come from a human donor who received a combined kidney and bone marrow transplant.

The chain uses TRBV7-2 and TRBJ2-1, with TRBD2 as a possible D gene (5 bases). This CDR3 has 11 amino acids. Looked up from germline, CDR1 is SGHTA and CDR2 is FQGNSA. V shed 5 bases and J shed 10 bases, with 9 bases lying between them. Written as DNA, the CDR3 is TGTGCCAGCAGCCCTAGCTACGAGCAGTTCTTC. Protein sequence: CASSPSYEQFF.

This sequence joins TRBV28 and TRBJ1-6, with D unresolved. Germline values: CDR1 MDHEN, CDR2 SYDVKM. This CDR3 is built from 14 residues. V was pared by 8 bases and J by 4 bases, with 12 bases between. CDR3 in amino acids: CASVRTAYNSPLHF. As DNA, the CDR3 is TGTGCCAGCGTACGGACGGCTTATAATTCACCCCTCCACTTT.

The count of this clone is one. This chain links TRBV7-9 with TRBJ2-2; TRBD2 aligns across 7 bases. This CDR3 has 16 residues. Germline V gene sequence: CDR1 SEHNR, CDR2 FQNEAQ (reference sequence). Unmatched junction bases numbered 12, after V lost 5 bases and J lost 6 bases. CDR3 protein: CASSQSTSRFAGELFF. CDR3 sequence (DNA): TGTGCCAGCAGCCAGTCGACTAGCCGTTTCGCCGGGGAGCTGTTTTTT.

The chain combines TRBV11-1 with TRBJ2-1; D remains ambiguous. The ends were cut back, 0 bases at V and 2 bases at J, with 2 bases in the middle. The germline CDR1 and CDR2 sequences are SGHAT and FQDESV (reference sequence). The CDR3 runs 13 residues. The CDR3 sequence is CASSLATYNEQFF. The CDR3 region has the DNA TGTGCCAGCAGCTTAGCGACCTACAATGAGCAGTTCTTC.

J is TRBJ1-1 and V is TRBV2; D call uncertain. The germline gives CDR1 SNHLY, CDR2 FYNNEI. The CDR3 is 11 amino acids. The germline V and J ends were trimmed by 6 bases and 6 bases, with 8 bases remaining between them. The DNA for the CDR3 is TGTGCCAGCAGGGCTCGTCCTGAAGCTTTCTTT. It specifies CASRARPEAFF.

V gene TRBV29-1 combines with J gene TRBJ2-7, with 11 bases aligning to TRBD2. Germline CDR1 and CDR2: SQVTM and ANQGSEA. This CDR3 is built from 14 residues. J was trimmed by 1 base and V by 6 bases; bases with no gene match: 5. CDR3 nucleotide sequence: TGCAGCGTGGCGGGACTAGCGGCTTCCTACGAGCAGTACTTC. Residues: CSVAGLAASYEQYF.

Only one count was recorded for this clone. This rearrangement joins TRBV30 to TRBJ2-6; TRBD1 is a possible D gene (5 bases). The CDR3 extends over 16 amino acids. Germline V gene sequence: CDR1 GTSNPN, CDR2 SVGIG (reference sequence). Trimming left V 0 bases short and J 1 base short, with 10 bases between. DNA for the CDR3: TGTGCCTGGAGTGTACGGGCAGGGTCTGGGGCCAACGTCCTGACTTTC. Its translation: CAWSVRAGSGANVLTF.

The rearrangement joins TRBV6-6 to TRBJ2-5; D is perhaps TRBD2 (6 bases). From germline, CDR1 is MNHNY and CDR2 SVGAGI (reference sequence). V lost 6 bases to trimming and J lost 5 bases, with 19 bases between them. This CDR3 has 15 amino acids. CDR3 protein: CASRAPGANRETQYF. The CDR3 nucleotides read TGTGCCAGCAGGGCTCCGGGAGCTAACAGGGAGACCCAGTACTTC.

This chain connects TRBV10-3 to TRBJ2-2; a weak D match, TRBD2 (6 bases). The V gene's germline CDR1 is ENHRY and CDR2 SYGVKD. The CDR3 runs 15 residues. Between the trimmed V and J ends, which lost 3 bases and 4 bases, there was a span of 12 bases. The CDR3 nucleotides read TGTGCCATCAGTGAAGGTCGCGGGGTCACCGGGGAGCTGTTTTTT. Amino acid sequence: CAISEGRGVTGELFF.

In DNA form, the CDR3 reads TGTGCCAGCAGTTATACCAGGGAGGGGCGGCCCCAGCATTTT. As protein: CASSYTREGRPQHF. The chain carries TRBV28 and TRBJ1-5, with D maybe TRBD1 (5 bases). With 4 bases removed from V and 9 bases from J, the gap between germline ends came to 16 bases. Germline-derived CDR1 and CDR2 are MDHEN and SYDVKM. CDR3 length: 14 residues.

J is TRBJ2-7 and V is TRBV11-2; 12 bases are shared with TRBD2. CDR3 length: 17 residues. CDR1 and CDR2 (germline): SGHAT, FQNNGV. V lost 2 bases to trimming and J lost 5 bases; unmatched junction nucleotides: 10. The CDR3 DNA sequence: TGTGCCAGCAGCTTAACGCGGACTAGCGGGATCTTCGACGAGCAGTACTTC. Amino acids: CASSLTRTSGIFDEQYF.

The chain combines TRBV19 with TRBJ2-2; D is ambiguous. CDR3 length: 15 residues. Germline V gene sequence: CDR1 LNHDA, CDR2 SQIVND (reference sequence). V was cut by 5 bases and J by 6 bases, with 16 bases left in between. CDR3 amino acids: CASSGNSGKPGELFF. In DNA form, the CDR3 reads TGTGCCAGTAGTGGAAACTCTGGGAAGCCCGGGGAGCTGTTTTTT. Full variable domain (remainder filled in from reference TRBV19 and TRBJ2-2): DGGITQSPKYLFRKEGQNVTLSCEQNLNHDAMYWYRQDPGQGLRLIYYSQIVNDFQKGDIAEGYSVSREKKESFPLTVTSAQKNPTAFYLCASSGNSGKPGELFFGEGSRLTVL.

In the case of this clone: Other DNA sequences of this sample code for an identical CDR3. CDR3 in amino acids: CAWSQGETQYF. The CDR3 nucleotides are TGTGCCTGGAGTCAAGGGGAGACCCAGTACTTC. The V call is TRBV30, the J call TRBJ2-5; D uncertain. Germline-derived CDR1 and CDR2 are GTSNPN and SVGIG (reference sequence). This CDR3 region has 11 residues. With 2 bases removed from V and 5 bases from J, the gap between germline ends came to 6 bases.

The chain couples TRBV6-8 to TRBJ2-7; TRBD2 aligns across 11 bases. Germline V gene data show CDR1 as MNHGY and CDR2 as SAAAGT. The CDR3 covers 17 residues. After removal of 0 bases from V and 8 bases from J, the junction contained 12 bases not matched to a gene. CDR3 in amino acids: CASSYSSSGREVQQQYF. DNA for the CDR3: TGTGCCAGCAGTTACTCGAGTAGCGGGAGGGAGGTCCAACAGCAGTACTTC.

V is TRBV10-3 and J is TRBJ2-5, with 14 bases matching TRBD2. The germline gives CDR1 ENHRY, CDR2 SYGVKD. This CDR3 comprises 16 residues. V dropped 8 bases and J dropped 2; count of bases not matched to a gene: 7. CDR3 in DNA: TGTGCCATCGGGACTAGCGGGAGCCCTGAACAAGAGACCCAGTACTTC. Protein: CAIGTSGSPEQETQYF.

The CDR3 DNA is TGTGCCAGCAGCCCTTCAGGACAGGGGGCCTGGGAGACCCAGTACTTC. Protein product: CASSPSGQGAWETQYF. This sequence joins TRBV7-3 and TRBJ2-5, with 11 positions matching TRBD1. V shed 5 bases and J 5 bases; nucleotides not matched to a gene: 10. There are 16 residues in the CDR3. In germline, CDR1 is SGHTA, CDR2 FQGTGA.

The chain uses TRBV19 and TRBJ2-3, with D maybe TRBD2 (5 bases). The CDR3 totals 15 residues. The germline V gene has CDR1 LNHDA and CDR2 SQIVND (reference sequence). V gave up 4 bases and J gave up 0 bases, with 11 bases separating them. The CDR3 nucleotides are TGTGCCAGTAGTAGGGTTGGCGGGAGCACAGATACGCAGTATTTT. This gives the protein CASSRVGGSTDTQYF.

The chain recombines TRBV27 with TRBJ1-5; D may be TRBD1 (6 bases). V lost 2 bases, J lost 2 bases, and 13 bases lay in between. CDR1 and CDR2 from the germline V gene are MNHEY and SMNVEV (reference sequence). This CDR3 contains 16 residues. CDR3 in amino acids: CASSLNPNRGNQPQHF. The CDR3 nucleotides are TGTGCCAGCAGTTTAAACCCAAACAGGGGCAATCAGCCCCAGCATTTT.

V and J are TRBV27 and TRBJ1-2, with D possibly matching TRBD1 (6 bases). This CDR3 has 14 residues. CDR1 is MNHEY, CDR2 SMNVEV, per germline (reference sequence). With 5 bases removed from V and 3 bases from J, the gap between germline ends came to 13 bases. The CDR3 reads CASSISPGDYGYTF. CDR3 DNA sequence: TGTGCCAGCAGTATTTCGCCAGGGGACTATGGCTACACCTTC.

The J gene is TRBJ2-3, the V gene TRBV27; TRBD1 agrees at 7 bases. The CDR3 sequence is 18 residues long. Germline CDR1 MNHEY, CDR2 SMNVEV (reference sequence). The V and J ends lost 6 bases and 0 bases, in that order; junction bases with no gene match: 15. CDR3 coding DNA: TGTGCCAGCAGGTTCCTCTCGGGACAGCTATCTAGCACAGATACGCAGTATTTT. Translation: CASRFLSGQLSSTDTQYF.

V usage is TRBV27 and J usage is TRBJ2-1; 14 nucleotides match TRBD2. V shed 5 bases and J 5 bases; nucleotides not matched to a gene: 5. The germline V gene has CDR1 MNHEY and CDR2 SMNVEV (reference sequence). The CDR3 is made up of 16 amino acids. As DNA, the CDR3 is TGTGCCAGCAGTCCCACGGGACTAGCGGGAGACAATGAGCAGTTCTTC. It yields the protein CASSPTGLAGDNEQFF.

The chain uses TRBV7-9 and TRBJ2-2; D remains ambiguous. This CDR3 spans 12 amino acids. Germline V gene sequence: CDR1 SEHNR, CDR2 FQNEAQ (reference sequence). The germline V and J ends were trimmed by 5 bases and 6 bases, with 7 bases remaining between them. For the CDR3, the DNA is TGTGCCAGCAGCCCGTACGCCGGGGAGCTGTTTTTT. Translating it yields CASSPYAGELFF. Combining the CDR3 with reference TRBV7-9 and TRBJ2-2 gives the whole variable domain DTGVSQNPRHKITKRGQNVTFRCDPISEHNRLYWYRQTLGQGPEFLTYFQNEAQLEKSRLLSDRFSAERPKGSFSTLEIQRTEQGDSAMYLCASSPYAGELFFGEGSRLTVL.

The chain carries TRBV4-1 and TRBJ2-7, with 8 positions matching TRBD2. The junction had 5 bases not matched to a gene; V was cut back by 4 bases and J by 0 bases. Per the germline V gene, CDR1 is MGHRA and CDR2 is YSYEKL. The CDR3 is 15 residues long. The CDR3 sequence is CASSLASGSSYEQYF. In DNA form, the CDR3 reads TGCGCCAGCAGCCTCGCGAGCGGGAGCTCCTACGAGCAGTACTTC.

V usage is TRBV7-3 and J usage is TRBJ2-3; 7 positions agree with TRBD2. Germline V CDR1 and CDR2: SGHTA, FQGTGA. The ends lost 1 base at V and 5 bases at J; junction bases unmatched: 12. The CDR3 sequence is 17 residues long. The CDR3 protein is CASSLRHSSWGGDTQYF. Written as DNA, the CDR3 is TGTGCCAGCAGCTTAAGACACAGTAGCTGGGGGGGAGATACGCAGTATTTT.

The V and J genes are TRBV28 and TRBJ1-1, with D hard to call. The CDR3 loop spans 13 amino acids. V gave up 7 bases and J gave up 3 bases, with 12 bases separating them. CDR1 and CDR2 (germline): MDHEN, SYDVKM. CDR3 sequence reads: CASKRGYDTEAFF. CDR3 nucleotide sequence: TGTGCCAGCAAAAGAGGGTATGACACTGAAGCTTTCTTT.